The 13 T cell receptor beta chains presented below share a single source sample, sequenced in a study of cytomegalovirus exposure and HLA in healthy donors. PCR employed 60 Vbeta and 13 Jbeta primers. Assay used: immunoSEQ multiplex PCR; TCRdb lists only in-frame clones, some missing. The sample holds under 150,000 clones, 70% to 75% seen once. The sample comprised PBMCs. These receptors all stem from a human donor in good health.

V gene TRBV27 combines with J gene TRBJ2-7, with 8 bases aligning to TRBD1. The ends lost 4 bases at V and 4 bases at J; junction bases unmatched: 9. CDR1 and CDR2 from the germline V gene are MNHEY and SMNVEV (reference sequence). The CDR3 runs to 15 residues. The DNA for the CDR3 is TGTGCCAGCAGTTCAGAACGGACAGGGAGGTACGAGCAGTACTTC. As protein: CASSSERTGRYEQYF.

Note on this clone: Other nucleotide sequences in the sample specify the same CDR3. CDR3 nucleotide sequence: TGCGCCAGCAGCCAAGTGAGCTCCTACGAGCAGTACTTC. Encoded protein: CASSQVSSYEQYF. The V call is TRBV4-1, the J call TRBJ2-7; D gene uncertain. Germline loops: CDR1 MGHRA, CDR2 YSYEKL. V dropped 1 base and J dropped 0 bases, with 4 bases sitting between them. CDR3 size: 13 residues.

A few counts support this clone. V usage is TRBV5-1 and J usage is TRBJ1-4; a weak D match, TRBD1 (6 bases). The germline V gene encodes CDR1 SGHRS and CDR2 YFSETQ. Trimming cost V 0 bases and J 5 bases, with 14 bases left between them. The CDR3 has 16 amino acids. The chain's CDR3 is CASSLAAGTINEKLFF. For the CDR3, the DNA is TGCGCCAGCAGCTTGGCCGCCGGGACAATAAATGAAAAACTGTTTTTT.

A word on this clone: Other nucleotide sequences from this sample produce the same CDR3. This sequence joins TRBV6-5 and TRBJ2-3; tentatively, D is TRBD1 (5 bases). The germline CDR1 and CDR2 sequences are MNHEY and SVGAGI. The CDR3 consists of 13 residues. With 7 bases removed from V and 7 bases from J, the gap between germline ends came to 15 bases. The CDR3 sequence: CASKVSGLHTQYF. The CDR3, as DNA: TGTGCCAGCAAGGTATCAGGGCTTCATACGCAGTATTTT.

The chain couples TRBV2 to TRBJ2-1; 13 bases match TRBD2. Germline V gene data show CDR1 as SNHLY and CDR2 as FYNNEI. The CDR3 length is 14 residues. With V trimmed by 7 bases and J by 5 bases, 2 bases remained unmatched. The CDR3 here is CASKGLAGDNEQFF. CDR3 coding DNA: TGTGCCAGCAAAGGACTAGCGGGGGACAATGAGCAGTTCTTC.

The CDR3 sequence: CASSLIPGQGNEQYF. In DNA, the CDR3 is TGCGCCAGCAGCCTAATACCGGGACAGGGCAACGAGCAGTACTTC. The chain links TRBV4-1 to TRBJ2-7; 9 bases match TRBD1. Germline V CDR1 and CDR2: MGHRA, YSYEKL. The trim removed 4 bases at V and 5 bases at J, leaving 9 bases unmatched. This CDR3 is built from 15 residues.

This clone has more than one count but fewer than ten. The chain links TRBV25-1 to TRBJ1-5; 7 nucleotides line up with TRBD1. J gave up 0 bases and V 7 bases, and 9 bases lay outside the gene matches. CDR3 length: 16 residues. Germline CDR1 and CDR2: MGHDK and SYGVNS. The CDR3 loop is CASTGQLYYSNQPQHF. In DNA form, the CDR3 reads TGTGCCAGCACGGGACAGCTATATTATAGCAATCAGCCCCAGCATTTT. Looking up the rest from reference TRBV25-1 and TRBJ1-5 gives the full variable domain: EADIYQTPRYLVIGTGKKITLECSQTMGHDKMYWYQQDPGMELHLIHYSYGVNSTEKGDLSSESTVSRIRTEHFPLTLESARPSHTSQYLCASTGQLYYSNQPQHFGDGTRLSIL.

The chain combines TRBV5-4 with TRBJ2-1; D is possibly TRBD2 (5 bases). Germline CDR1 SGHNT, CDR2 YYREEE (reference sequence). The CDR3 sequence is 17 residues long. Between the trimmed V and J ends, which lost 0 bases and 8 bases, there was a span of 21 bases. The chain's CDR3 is CASSLAGSRTGLDEQFF. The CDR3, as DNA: TGTGCCAGCAGCTTGGCCGGTTCCCGGACGGGATTAGATGAGCAGTTCTTC.

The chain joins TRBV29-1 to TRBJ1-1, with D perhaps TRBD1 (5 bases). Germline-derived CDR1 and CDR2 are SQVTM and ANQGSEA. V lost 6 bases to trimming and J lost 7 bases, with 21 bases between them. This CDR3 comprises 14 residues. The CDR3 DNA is TGCAGCGTCCAGGGAGGCCTAGAACAAGGTGAAGCTTTCTTT. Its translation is CSVQGGLEQGEAFF.

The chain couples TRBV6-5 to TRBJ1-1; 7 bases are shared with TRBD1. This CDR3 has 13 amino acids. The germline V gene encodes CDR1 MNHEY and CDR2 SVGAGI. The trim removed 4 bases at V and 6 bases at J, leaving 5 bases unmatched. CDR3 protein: CASSWNRGPEAFF. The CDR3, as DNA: TGTGCCAGCAGTTGGAACAGGGGACCTGAAGCTTTCTTT.

The CDR3 nucleotides are TGTGCCAGCAGCCCCGGGACAGGGGGCGTCTATGAGCAGTTCTTC. It specifies CASSPGTGGVYEQFF. The rearrangement joins TRBV6-5 to TRBJ2-1, with 12 positions matching TRBD1. CDR1 and CDR2 (germline): MNHEY, SVGAGI. Unmatched junction bases numbered 8, after V lost 6 bases and J lost 8 bases. This CDR3 has 15 amino acids.

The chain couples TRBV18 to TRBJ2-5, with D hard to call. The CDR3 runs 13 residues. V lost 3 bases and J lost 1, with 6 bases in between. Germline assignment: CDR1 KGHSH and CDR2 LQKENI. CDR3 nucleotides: TGTGCCAGCTCACCTCTAAGCCAAGAGACCCAGTACTTC. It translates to CASSPLSQETQYF.

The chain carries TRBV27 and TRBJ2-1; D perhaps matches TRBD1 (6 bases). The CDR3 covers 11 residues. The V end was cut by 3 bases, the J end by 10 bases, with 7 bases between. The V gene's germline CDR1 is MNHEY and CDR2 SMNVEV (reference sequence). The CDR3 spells CASSFGGEQFF. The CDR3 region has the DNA TGTGCCAGCAGTTTTGGGGGCGAGCAGTTCTTC.